This entry lists 8 T cell receptor beta chains sequenced from one sample in a study of identical twins. TCRdb independently ran MiXCR on the 5' RACE reads; one entry per CDR3 protein. The table includes 420,000 or so distinct CDR3 sequences, around a sixth detected once. The sequenced material came from naive T cells sorted from blood. Receptors were obtained from a man in his fifties or sixties in good health.

This chain connects TRBV18 to TRBJ2-7; D not resolved. From germline, CDR1 is KGHSH and CDR2 LQKENI. The CDR3 consists of 12 residues. The V end was cut by 2 bases, the J end by 6 bases, with 8 bases between. The CDR3 DNA is TGTGCCAGCTCACCAGCAACCCGCGAGCAGTACTTC. Protein: CASSPATREQYF.

This clonotype came up many times. The rearrangement joins TRBV10-3 to TRBJ2-5, with D tentatively TRBD1 or TRBD2 (5 bases each). V was pared by 3 bases and J by 2 bases, with 10 bases between. From germline, CDR1 is ENHRY and CDR2 SYGVKD. The CDR3 is 14 residues long. This CDR3 reads CAISEGTKQETQYF. CDR3 bases: TGTGCCATCAGTGAAGGGACGAAACAAGAGACCCAGTACTTC.

This clonotype was seen only a few times. The rearrangement links TRBV12-3 or TRBV12-4 to TRBJ1-5; D call uncertain. This CDR3 spans 14 amino acids. Trimming stripped 3 bases from V and 2 bases from J, with 8 bases between. The CDR3 nucleotides read TGTGCCAGCAGTTTGGCTACGCGCAATCAGCCCCAGCATTTT. The encoded protein is CASSLATRNQPQHF.

The table lists this clonotype with many counts. The chain joins TRBV5-1 to TRBJ2-5, with D hard to call. Trimming removed 0 bases at V and 4 bases at J, with 10 bases between. There are 14 residues in the CDR3. Germline lookup yields CDR1 SGHRS and CDR2 YFSETQ. Written as DNA, the CDR3 is TGCGCCAGCAGCTTGGCTCACACGGGAGAGACCCAGTACTTC. The encoded protein is CASSLAHTGETQYF.

In this sample, this clonotype turned up many times. The chain recombines TRBV6-2 or TRBV6-3 with TRBJ2-1, with TRBD2 matching 10 bases. From germline, CDR1 is MNHEY and CDR2 SVGEGT. The CDR3 contains 17 residues. The trim removed 0 bases at V and 5 bases at J, leaving 7 bases unmatched. Written as DNA, the CDR3 is TGTGCCAGCAGTTACTCGATCGGGACTAGCGATCACAATGAGCAGTTCTTC. It is translated as CASSYSIGTSDHNEQFF.

This clonotype was observed a few times. At one end, the junction sequence differs from germline, possibly due to a read error. The chain is built from TRBV20-1 and TRBJ1-2; D is undetermined. This CDR3 contains 12 residues. Germline CDR1 reads DFQATT; CDR2 reads SNEGSKA (reference sequence). The chain's CDR3 is CSARDTNYGYTF. CDR3 nucleotide sequence: TGCAGTGCAAGAGACACCAACTATGGCTACACCTTC.

The chain recombines TRBV9 with TRBJ2-7, with 10 bases that match TRBD2. J gave up 6 bases and V 4 bases, and 10 bases lay outside the gene matches. CDR1 is SGDLS, CDR2 YYNGEE, per germline. CDR3 length: 15 amino acids. The CDR3 here is CASSLDRLAGAEQYF. The DNA for the CDR3 is TGTGCCAGCAGCCTCGACCGGCTAGCGGGAGCCGAGCAGTACTTC.

Note on this clonotype: A much larger clone differs by one base, so this may be a read error. The chain combines TRBV18 with TRBJ2-2; no definite D call. The CDR3 is made up of 16 amino acids. Per the germline V gene, CDR1 is KGHSH and CDR2 is LQKENI. The V gene lost 4 bases and the J gene lost 4 bases, with 16 bases spanning the gap. CDR3 nucleotides: TGTGCCAGCTCACGGAGTGACTGGTACTCCACCGGGGAGCTGTTTTTT. It codes for CASSRSDWYSTGELFF.